The rows below give T cell receptor beta chains drawn from one sample of a study of cytomegalovirus exposure and HLA in healthy donors. Generated by immunoSEQ multiplex PCR, the TCRdb table keeps only in-frame clones and is missing some. The sample holds some 150,000 clones; over 75% are singletons and the top ten take about 5.6%. Sequenced sample: PBMCs. The receptors shown here come from a man aged 25 to 45 in good health and CMV-seropositive. Both conserved end residues are part of each CDR3. The order of the fields is V gene, J gene, D gene, clone size, CDR3 DNA, CDR3 protein. A D gene is named only where the DNA matches it firmly. Clone size is shown for a subset of rows, as once, few, many or a class of expanded clone.

>TRBV6-6|TRBJ2-7|TRBD1|few
TGTGCCAGCAGTTTCGGGACAGTCTACGAGCAGTACTTC
CASSFGTVYEQYF
>TRBV6-1|TRBJ1-6|TRBD1|NA
TGTGCCAGCAGTGGACAGGGGAATAATTCACCCCTCCACTTT
CASSGQGNNSPLHF
>TRBV9|TRBJ1-5|NA|NA
TGTGCCAGCAGCGTAGACCCAGGTCAGCCCCAGCATTTT
CASSVDPGQPQHF
>TRBV5-1|TRBJ1-1|NA|few
TGCGCCAGCAGCTTTCAGGACATGCCTAATGAAGCTTTCTTT
CASSFQDMPNEAFF
>TRBV7-2|TRBJ1-4|NA|few
TGTGCCAGCAGCTTAGACAGGGTACAGGAAAAACTGTTTTTT
CASSLDRVQEKLFF
>TRBV12-1|TRBJ1-6|NA|NA
TGTGCCAGCAGCTTTGCCCTAAAAGTAAATTCACCCCTCCACTTT
CASSFALKVNSPLHF
>TRBV4-3|TRBJ1-2|NA|NA
TGCGCCAGCAGCCCGGAGCTCGGAGGTAACTATGGCTACACCTTC
CASSPELGGNYGYTF
>TRBV11-2|TRBJ1-1|TRBD1|once
TGTGCCAGCAGCCTCCGGACAGGGGAGGGGAACACTGAAGCTTTCTTT
CASSLRTGEGNTEAFF
>TRBV7-2|TRBJ2-7|TRBD1|NA
TGTGCCAGCAGCTTAACCCCGGGACAGGGCCTACACGAGCAGTACTTC
CASSLTPGQGLHEQYF
>TRBV30|TRBJ2-1|NA|NA
TGTGCCTGGAGTGGGCTCCGCGGCCCCTCCTACAATGAGCAGTTCTTC
CAWSGLRGPSYNEQFF
>TRBV5-4|TRBJ2-1|TRBD2|NA
TGTGCCAGCAGCTTGGTTGGACTAGCGGGATACCTCAATGAGCAGTTCTTC
CASSLVGLAGYLNEQFF
>TRBV27|TRBJ2-2|TRBD2|NA
TGTGCCAGCAGCAAACTTGGGACTAGCGGGAGGAACGGGGAGCTGTTTTTT
CASSKLGTSGRNGELFF
>TRBV30|TRBJ1-1|NA|NA
TGTGCCTGGAGTGCCCCCGTACAGACTGAAGCTTTCTTT
CAWSAPVQTEAFF